These 17 T cell receptor beta chains came from one sample sequenced in a study of T cell changes during pregnancy in multiple sclerosis. The assay was immunoSEQ multiplex PCR, and TCRdb's table has in-frame clones only and misses some. Of around 50,000 clones listed, nearly 95% are singletons. This specimen was CD4+ T cells from peripheral blood mononuclear cells, taken in the first trimester of pregnancy. The receptors here all came from a female donor with multiple sclerosis, enrolled in a pregnancy study.

The chain employs TRBV12-5 and TRBJ2-7; TRBD1 aligns across 7 bases. Germline CDR1 reads LGHNT; CDR2 reads FRNRAP. With 1 base clipped from V and 4 bases from J, the junction kept 13 bases outside the gene matches. CDR3 length: 17 residues. DNA for the CDR3: TGTGCTAGTGGTTTGGCCCTACCGGGACCACAGGGGTACGAGCAGTACTTC. Its protein is CASGLALPGPQGYEQYF.

The chain uses TRBV11-1 and TRBJ1-1; 11 nucleotides match TRBD1. The V gene end was trimmed by 5 bases and the J gene end by 3 bases; junction bases not matched to a gene: 2. The CDR3 spans 14 residues. Per germline, CDR1 SGHAT and CDR2 FQDESV (reference sequence). CDR3 DNA sequence: TGTGCCAGCAGCCAGGACAGGGGGCACACTGAAGCTTTCTTT. Its protein is CASSQDRGHTEAFF. Variable domain in full (rest from reference TRBV11-1 and TRBJ1-1): EAEVAQSPRYKITEKSQAVAFWCDPISGHATLYWYRQILGQGPELLVQFQDESVVDDSQLPKDRFSAERLKGVDSTLKIQPAELGDSAMYLCASSQDRGHTEAFFGQGTRLTVV.

The V call is TRBV5-1, the J call TRBJ2-5; D is ambiguous. This CDR3 contains 14 residues. Germline CDR1 SGHRS, CDR2 YFSETQ. V was cut by 0 bases and J by 2 bases, with 8 bases left in between. For the CDR3, the DNA is TGCGCCAGCAGCTTGGAGCCCCGGCAAGAGACCCAGTACTTC. This codes for CASSLEPRQETQYF.

The chain is built from TRBV19 and TRBJ2-6, with 11 bases aligning to TRBD1. The CDR3 runs 18 residues. Germline CDR1 is LNHDA and CDR2 is SQIVND (reference sequence). J was trimmed by 4 bases and V by 7 bases; bases with no gene match: 12. The CDR3 coding sequence is TGTGCCAGTATCTCCGGGACAGGGGGTTCGAGGGGGGCCAACGTCCTGACTTTC. Its protein product is CASISGTGGSRGANVLTF.

This clone was seen a single time. The chain uses TRBV27 and TRBJ1-2, with 7 nucleotides matching TRBD1. Germline V CDR1 and CDR2: MNHEY, SMNVEV (reference sequence). The junction had 3 bases not matched to a gene; V was cut back by 6 bases and J by 2 bases. The CDR3 totals 13 residues. CDR3: CASRKTGNYGYTF. As DNA, the CDR3 is TGTGCCAGCAGAAAGACAGGGAACTATGGCTACACCTTC.

This clone was detected only once. The V and J genes are TRBV5-1 and TRBJ2-2; maybe TRBD2 (7 bases). Germline lookup yields CDR1 SGHRS and CDR2 YFSETQ. The CDR3 sequence is 15 residues long. The V gene lost 0 bases and the J gene lost 6 bases, with 12 bases spanning the gap. This CDR3 is CASSLAPGGAGELFF. Here the CDR3 DNA reads TGCGCCAGCAGCTTGGCCCCGGGGGGCGCCGGGGAGCTGTTTTTT.

The chain has TRBV18 and TRBJ1-3; D ambiguous. Looked up from germline, CDR1 is KGHSH and CDR2 is LQKENI. The CDR3 runs 16 residues. With 4 bases removed from V and 4 bases from J, the gap between germline ends came to 17 bases. The CDR3 here is CASSHPGIKRGNTIYF. DNA of the CDR3: TGTGCCAGCTCACACCCGGGAATCAAAAGGGGAAACACCATATATTTT.

The chain links TRBV27 to TRBJ2-1; the D gene is possibly TRBD2 (5 bases). The germline V gene encodes CDR1 MNHEY and CDR2 SMNVEV (reference sequence). Deletions cut 2 bases from V and 5 bases from J, with 16 bases between. The CDR3 consists of 16 residues. CDR3: CASSLRFGKDDNEQFF. The CDR3 nucleotides are TGTGCCAGCAGTTTAAGGTTCGGGAAGGACGACAATGAGCAGTTCTTC.

This clone was seen just once. The chain employs TRBV5-1 and TRBJ1-1; D unclear. V shed 0 bases and J shed 1 base, with 7 bases lying between them. Germline V gene lookup returns CDR1 SGHRS and CDR2 YFSETQ. The CDR3 spans 14 residues. CDR3 nucleotides: TGCGCCAGCAGCTTGGCCGCAGGGAACACTGAAGCTTTCTTT. Translating gives CASSLAAGNTEAFF.

This CDR3 reads CASRGGANNSPLHF. The CDR3 nucleotides are TGTGCCAGCCGCGGAGGGGCAAATAATTCACCCCTCCACTTT. This chain joins TRBV2 and TRBJ1-6, with D possibly being TRBD1 (5 bases). V was trimmed by 8 bases and J by 5 bases, leaving 13 bases between them. CDR3 size: 14 residues. The germline CDR1 and CDR2 sequences are SNHLY and FYNNEI.

The CDR3: CASSLGQSEAFF. The DNA for the CDR3 is TGTGCCAGCAGCTTAGGACAGAGTGAAGCTTTCTTT. The gene calls are TRBV7-3 and TRBJ1-1; weak D call: TRBD1 (6 bases). The germline CDR1 and CDR2 sequences are SGHTA and FQGTGA. The CDR3 loop spans 12 amino acids. V lost 2 bases and J lost 7, with 8 bases in between.

The chain is built from TRBV5-6 and TRBJ2-5; possibly TRBD1 for D (5 bases). Germline CDR1 and CDR2: SGHDT and YYEEEE. The CDR3 length is 13 residues. V dropped 2 bases and J dropped 5 bases, with 10 bases sitting between them. CDR3 nucleotide sequence: TGTGCCAGCAGCTTCAGGGTATGGGAGACCCAGTACTTC. Protein product: CASSFRVWETQYF.

Notes on this clone: The germline gene is not matched at one end of the junction; a read error may be the cause. The chain has TRBV13 and TRBJ1-6, with a tentative D call TRBD1 (5 bases). Per the germline V gene, CDR1 is PRHDT and CDR2 is FYEKMQ (reference sequence). The CDR3 is 17 amino acids. CDR3 protein: CAGSLGVRLTFNSPLHF. CDR3 bases: TGTGCCGGCAGCTTAGGGGTGAGACTAACGTTTAATTCACCCCTCCACTTT. Full variable domain (remainder filled in from reference TRBV13 and TRBJ1-6): AAGVIQSPRHLIKEKRETATLKCYPIPRHDTVYWYQQGPGQDPQFLISFYEKMQSDKGSIPDRFSAQQFSDYHSELNMSSLELGDSALYFCAGSLGVRLTFNSPLHFGNGTRLTVT.

The V and J genes are TRBV9 and TRBJ1-3; TRBD1 matches at 9 bases. Trimming cost V 2 bases and J 0 bases; bases outside gene matches: 3. The CDR3 runs to 16 residues. The V gene's germline CDR1 is SGDLS and CDR2 YYNGEE. This chain's CDR3 is CASSVDRGYSGNTIYF. As DNA, the CDR3 is TGTGCCAGCAGCGTGGACAGGGGATACTCTGGAAACACCATATATTTT.

This sequence joins TRBV6-5 and TRBJ1-4, with TRBD1 identical over 10 bases. Per the germline V gene, CDR1 is MNHEY and CDR2 is SVGAGI. The CDR3 runs 16 residues. J was trimmed by 8 bases and V by 0 bases; bases with no gene match: 6. The CDR3 loop reads CASSYSAGTGVEKLFF. CDR3 sequence (DNA): TGTGCCAGCAGTTACTCCGCCGGGACAGGGGTCGAAAAACTGTTTTTT.

The chain carries TRBV30 and TRBJ1-2, with TRBD1 identical over 7 bases. The CDR3 spans 15 residues. V lost 8 bases, J lost 6 bases, and 18 bases stayed unmatched. Germline V gene data show CDR1 as GTSNPN and CDR2 as SVGIG (reference sequence). CDR3 nucleotide sequence: TGTGCCCGGAAGTTAGGGGGCGCTGCTGTGGATGGCTACACCTTC. As protein: CARKLGGAAVDGYTF.

CDR3 sequence reads: CASSVEVAGGYETQYF. CDR3 bases: TGTGCCAGCAGCGTAGAAGTAGCGGGGGGGTATGAGACCCAGTACTTC. V usage is TRBV9 and J usage is TRBJ2-5; 11 bases match TRBD2. Germline V gene sequence: CDR1 SGDLS, CDR2 YYNGEE. This CDR3 is 16 amino acids long. The ends lost 0 bases at V and 5 bases at J; junction bases unmatched: 6.